This TCR beta chain was identified during a study of blood T cell repertoires in COVID-19. Germline CDR1 SSHAT, CDR2 FNYEAQ (reference sequence). There are 13 residues in the CDR3. The ends were cut back, 6 bases at V and 7 bases at J, with 13 bases in the middle. As processed by the authors: Estimation of nucleated cell counts was performed using reference gene primer amplification. TCRdb keeps only in-frame clones here, not all; method: immunoSEQ multiplex PCR. V, J and clone size were drawn from that table, and D and trimming were deduced from the DNA. The table has 300,000 to 450,000 clones, 80% to 90% seen once. Clinical history as reported by participants underpinned cohort assignment. Two negative PCRs, clearance, or symptom resolution were required of recovered Cohort 3 donors.

The receptor was derived from a man aged 30 to 45 who had recovered from COVID-19. The V and J genes are TRBV7-7 and TRBJ2-1; the D gene is possibly TRBD1 (7 bases). The sequencing input was PBMCs or T cells enriched from blood (not recorded which). The CDR3 sequence: CASSYAGGNEQFF. CDR3 DNA: TGTGCCAGCAGTTACGCAGGGGGGAATGAGCAGTTCTTC. The full variable domain, its missing parts supplied by reference TRBV7-7 and TRBJ2-1, is GAGVSQSPRYKVTKRGQDVTLRCDPISSHATLYWYQQALGQGPEFLTYFNYEAQPDKSGLPSDRFSAERPEGSISTLTIQRTEQRDSAMYRCASSYAGGNEQFFGPGTRLTVL.